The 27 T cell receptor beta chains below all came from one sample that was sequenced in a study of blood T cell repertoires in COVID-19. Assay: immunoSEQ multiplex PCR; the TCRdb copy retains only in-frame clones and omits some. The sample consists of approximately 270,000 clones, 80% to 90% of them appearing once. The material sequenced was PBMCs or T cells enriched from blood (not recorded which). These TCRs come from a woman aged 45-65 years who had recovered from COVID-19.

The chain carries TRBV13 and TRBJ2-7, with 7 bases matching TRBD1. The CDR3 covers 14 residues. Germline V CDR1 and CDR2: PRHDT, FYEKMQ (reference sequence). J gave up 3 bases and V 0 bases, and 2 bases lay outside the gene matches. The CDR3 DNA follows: TGTGCCAGCAGCTTAGGCCGGGACAGCTACGAGCAGTACTTC. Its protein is CASSLGRDSYEQYF.

CDR3 sequence (DNA): TGCGCCAGCAGCCAGCACAGGTATCAGCCCCAGCATTTT. Protein: CASSQHRYQPQHF. The rearrangement joins TRBV4-1 to TRBJ1-5; weak D call: TRBD1 (5 bases). This CDR3 is built from 13 residues. CDR1 and CDR2 (germline): MGHRA, YSYEKL. Deletions cut 3 bases from V and 5 bases from J, with 8 bases between.

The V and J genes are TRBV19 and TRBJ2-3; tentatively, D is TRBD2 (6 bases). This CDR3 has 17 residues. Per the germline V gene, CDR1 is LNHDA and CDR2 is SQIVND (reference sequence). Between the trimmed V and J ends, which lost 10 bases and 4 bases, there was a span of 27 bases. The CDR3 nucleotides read TGTGCCACCTCAAAGGGTATTCTCACCGGGAGTGCAGATACGCAGTATTTT. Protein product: CATSKGILTGSADTQYF.

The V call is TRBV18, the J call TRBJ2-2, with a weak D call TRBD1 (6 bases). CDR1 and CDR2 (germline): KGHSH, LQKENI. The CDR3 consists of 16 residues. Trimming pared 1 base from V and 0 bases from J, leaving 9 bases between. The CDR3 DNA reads TGTGCCAGCTCACCACAGCGACAGGCGAACACCGGGGAGCTGTTTTTT. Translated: CASSPQRQANTGELFF. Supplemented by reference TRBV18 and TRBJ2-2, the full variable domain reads NAGVMQNPRHLVRRRGQEARLRCSPMKGHSHVYWYRQLPEEGLKFMVYLQKENIIDESGMPKERFSAEFPKEGPSILRIQQVVRGDSAAYFCASSPQRQANTGELFFGEGSRLTVL.

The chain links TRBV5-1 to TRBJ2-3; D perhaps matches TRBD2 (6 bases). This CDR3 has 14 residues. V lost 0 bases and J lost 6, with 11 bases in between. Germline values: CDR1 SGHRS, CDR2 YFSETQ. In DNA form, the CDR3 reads TGCGCCAGCAGCTTGGGGAGGGATGCGGATACGCAGTATTTT. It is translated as CASSLGRDADTQYF.

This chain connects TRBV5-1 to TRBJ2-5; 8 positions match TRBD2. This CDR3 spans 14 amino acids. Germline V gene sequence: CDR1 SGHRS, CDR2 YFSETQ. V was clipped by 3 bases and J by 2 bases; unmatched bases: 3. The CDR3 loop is CASSSAGVQETQYF. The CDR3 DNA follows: TGCGCCAGCAGCTCAGCGGGAGTACAAGAGACCCAGTACTTC. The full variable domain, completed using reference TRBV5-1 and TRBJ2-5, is KAGVTQTPRYLIKTRGQQVTLSCSPISGHRSVSWYQQTPGQGLQFLFEYFSETQRNKGNFPGRFSGRQFSNSRSEMNVSTLELGDSALYLCASSSAGVQETQYFGPGTRLLVL.

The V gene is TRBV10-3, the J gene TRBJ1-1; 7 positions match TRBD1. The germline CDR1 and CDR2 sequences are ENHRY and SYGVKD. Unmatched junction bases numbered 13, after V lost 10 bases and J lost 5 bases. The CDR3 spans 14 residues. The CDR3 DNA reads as TGTGCCACTTGCATCGATCAGGGGGGAACTGAAGCTTTCTTT. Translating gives CATCIDQGGTEAFF.

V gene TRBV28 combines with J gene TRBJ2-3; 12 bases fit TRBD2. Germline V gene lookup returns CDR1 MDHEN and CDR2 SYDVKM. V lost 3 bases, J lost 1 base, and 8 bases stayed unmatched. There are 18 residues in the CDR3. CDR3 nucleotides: TGTGCCAGCAGTTTTCTAGCGGGAGGGAATCGGGGCACAGATACGCAGTATTTT. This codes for CASSFLAGGNRGTDTQYF.

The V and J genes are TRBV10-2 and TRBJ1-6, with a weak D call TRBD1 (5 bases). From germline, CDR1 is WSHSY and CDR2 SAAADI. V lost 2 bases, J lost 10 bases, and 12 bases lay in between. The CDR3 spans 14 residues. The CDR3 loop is CASSENKGQSPLHF. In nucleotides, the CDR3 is TGCGCCAGCAGTGAGAATAAGGGGCAATCACCCCTCCACTTT.

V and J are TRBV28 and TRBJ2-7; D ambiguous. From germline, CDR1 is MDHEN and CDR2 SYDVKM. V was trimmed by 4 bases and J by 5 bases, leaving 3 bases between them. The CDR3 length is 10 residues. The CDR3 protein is CASSSNEQYF. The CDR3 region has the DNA TGTGCCAGCAGTTCTAACGAGCAGTACTTC.

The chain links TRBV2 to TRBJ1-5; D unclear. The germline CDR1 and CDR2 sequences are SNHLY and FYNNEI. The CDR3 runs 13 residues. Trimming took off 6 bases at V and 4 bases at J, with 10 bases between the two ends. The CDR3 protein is CASSGGENQPQHF. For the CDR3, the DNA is TGTGCCAGCAGCGGAGGAGAAAATCAGCCCCAGCATTTT.

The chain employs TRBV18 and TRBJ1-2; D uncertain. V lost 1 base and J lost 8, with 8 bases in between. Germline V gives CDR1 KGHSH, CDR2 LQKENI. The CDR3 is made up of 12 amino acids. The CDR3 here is CASSPQDQGYTF. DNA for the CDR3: TGTGCCAGCTCACCACAAGATCAGGGCTACACCTTC.

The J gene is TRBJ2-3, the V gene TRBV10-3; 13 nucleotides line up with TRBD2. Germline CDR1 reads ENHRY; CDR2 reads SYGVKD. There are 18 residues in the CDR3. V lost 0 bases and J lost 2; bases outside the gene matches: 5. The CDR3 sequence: CAISESWGTSGATDTQYF. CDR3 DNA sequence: TGTGCCATCAGTGAGTCTTGGGGGACTAGCGGGGCCACAGATACGCAGTATTTT.

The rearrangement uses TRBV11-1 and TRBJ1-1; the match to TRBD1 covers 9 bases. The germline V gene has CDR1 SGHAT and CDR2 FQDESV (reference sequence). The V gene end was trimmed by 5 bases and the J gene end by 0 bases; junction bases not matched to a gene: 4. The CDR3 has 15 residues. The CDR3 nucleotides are TGTGCCAGCAGCCTGACAGGGGGTGTGAACACTGAAGCTTTCTTT. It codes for CASSLTGGVNTEAFF.

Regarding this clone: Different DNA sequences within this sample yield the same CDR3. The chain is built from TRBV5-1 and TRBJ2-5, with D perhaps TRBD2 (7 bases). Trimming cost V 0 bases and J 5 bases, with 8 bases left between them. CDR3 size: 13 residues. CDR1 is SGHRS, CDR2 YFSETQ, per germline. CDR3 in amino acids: CASSLEGGETQYF. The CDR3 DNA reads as TGCGCCAGCAGCTTGGAGGGGGGGGAGACCCAGTACTTC.

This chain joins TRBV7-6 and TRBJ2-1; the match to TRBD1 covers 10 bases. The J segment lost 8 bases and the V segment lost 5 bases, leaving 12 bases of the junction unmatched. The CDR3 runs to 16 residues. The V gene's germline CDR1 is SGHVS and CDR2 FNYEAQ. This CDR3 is CASSNRRTGGSHEQFF. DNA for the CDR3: TGTGCCAGCAGCAATAGACGGACAGGGGGGTCCCATGAGCAGTTCTTC.

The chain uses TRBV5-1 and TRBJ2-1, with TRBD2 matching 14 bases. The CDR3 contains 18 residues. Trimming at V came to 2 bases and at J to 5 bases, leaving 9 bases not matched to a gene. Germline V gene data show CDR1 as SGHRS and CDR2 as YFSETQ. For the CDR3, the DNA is TGCGCCAGCAGCTTAGGGACTAGCGGGAGTTCGTGGAACAATGAGCAGTTCTTC. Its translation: CASSLGTSGSSWNNEQFF.

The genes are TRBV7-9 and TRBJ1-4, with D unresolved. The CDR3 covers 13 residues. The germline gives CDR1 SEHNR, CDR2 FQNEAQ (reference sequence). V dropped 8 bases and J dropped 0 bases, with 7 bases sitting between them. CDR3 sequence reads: CASHGATNEKLFF. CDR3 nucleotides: TGTGCCAGCCACGGTGCAACTAATGAAAAACTGTTTTTT.

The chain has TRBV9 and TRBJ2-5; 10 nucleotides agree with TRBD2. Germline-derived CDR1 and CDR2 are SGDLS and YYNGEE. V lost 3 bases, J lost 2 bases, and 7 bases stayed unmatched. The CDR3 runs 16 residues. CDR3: CASSDGAGGLQETQYF. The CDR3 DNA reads TGTGCCAGCAGCGATGGAGCGGGAGGGCTACAAGAGACCCAGTACTTC.

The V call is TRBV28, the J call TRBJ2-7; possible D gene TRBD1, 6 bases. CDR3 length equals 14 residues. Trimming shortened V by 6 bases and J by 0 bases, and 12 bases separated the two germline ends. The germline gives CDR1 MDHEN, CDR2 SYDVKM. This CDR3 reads CASRYGQTSYEQYF. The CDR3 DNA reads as TGTGCCAGCAGATATGGACAGACCTCCTACGAGCAGTACTTC. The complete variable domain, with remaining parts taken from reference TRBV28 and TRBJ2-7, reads DVKVTQSSRYLVKRTGEKVFLECVQDMDHENMFWYRQDPGLGLRLIYFSYDVKMKEKGDIPEGYSVSREKKERFSLILESASTNQTSMYLCASRYGQTSYEQYFGPGTRLTVT.

CDR3 residues: CASSQDRVADTQYF. For the CDR3, the DNA is TGCGCCAGCAGCCAAGACAGGGTGGCAGATACGCAGTATTTT. J is TRBJ2-3 and V is TRBV4-1; TRBD1 might be the D (5 bases). V was clipped by 0 bases and J by 4 bases, with 8 bases between them. The CDR3 is 14 residues long. Per germline, CDR1 MGHRA and CDR2 YSYEKL.

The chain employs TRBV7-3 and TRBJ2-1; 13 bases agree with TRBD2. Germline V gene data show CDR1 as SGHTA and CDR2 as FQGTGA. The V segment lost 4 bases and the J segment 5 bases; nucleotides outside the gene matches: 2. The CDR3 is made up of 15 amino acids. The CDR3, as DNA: TGTGCCAGCAGCTCGGGACTAGCGGGAAACAATGAGCAGTTCTTC. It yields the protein CASSSGLAGNNEQFF.

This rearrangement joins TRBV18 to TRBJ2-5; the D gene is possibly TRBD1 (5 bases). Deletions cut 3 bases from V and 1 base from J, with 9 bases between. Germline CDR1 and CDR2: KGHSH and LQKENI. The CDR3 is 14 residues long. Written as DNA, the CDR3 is TGTGCCAGCTCACCGAAGGGGTTCCAAGAGACCCAGTACTTC. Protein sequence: CASSPKGFQETQYF. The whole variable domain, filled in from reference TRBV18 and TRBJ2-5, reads NAGVMQNPRHLVRRRGQEARLRCSPMKGHSHVYWYRQLPEEGLKFMVYLQKENIIDESGMPKERFSAEFPKEGPSILRIQQVVRGDSAAYFCASSPKGFQETQYFGPGTRLLVL.

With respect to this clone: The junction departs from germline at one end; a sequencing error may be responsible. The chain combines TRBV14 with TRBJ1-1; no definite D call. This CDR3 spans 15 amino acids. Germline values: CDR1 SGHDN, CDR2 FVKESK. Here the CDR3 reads CASSQLQRANAEAFF. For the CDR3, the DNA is TGTGCCAGCAGCCAACTTCAGAGGGCGAACGCTGAAGCTTTCTTT.

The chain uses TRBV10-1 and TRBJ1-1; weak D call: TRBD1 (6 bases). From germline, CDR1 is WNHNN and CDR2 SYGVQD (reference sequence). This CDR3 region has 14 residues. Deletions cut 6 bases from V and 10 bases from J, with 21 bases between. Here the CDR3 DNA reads TGCGCCAGCAGAAGAGAGGGGGGGCGGGGTGGAGCTTTCTTT. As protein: CASRREGGRGGAFF.

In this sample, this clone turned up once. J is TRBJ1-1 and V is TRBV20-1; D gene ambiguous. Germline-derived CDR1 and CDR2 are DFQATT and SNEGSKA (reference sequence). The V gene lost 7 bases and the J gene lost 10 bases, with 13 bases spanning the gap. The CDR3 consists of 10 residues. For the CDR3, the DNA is TGCAGTGGTGAGGAGACGCGAGCTTTCTTT. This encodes CSGEETRAFF.

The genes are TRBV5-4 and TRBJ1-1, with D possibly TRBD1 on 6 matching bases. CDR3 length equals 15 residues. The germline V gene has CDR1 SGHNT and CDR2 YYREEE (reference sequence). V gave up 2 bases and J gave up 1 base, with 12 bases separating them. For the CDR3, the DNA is TGTGCCAGCAGCTTCGACGAGACAGGGAACACTGAAGCTTTCTTT. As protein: CASSFDETGNTEAFF.